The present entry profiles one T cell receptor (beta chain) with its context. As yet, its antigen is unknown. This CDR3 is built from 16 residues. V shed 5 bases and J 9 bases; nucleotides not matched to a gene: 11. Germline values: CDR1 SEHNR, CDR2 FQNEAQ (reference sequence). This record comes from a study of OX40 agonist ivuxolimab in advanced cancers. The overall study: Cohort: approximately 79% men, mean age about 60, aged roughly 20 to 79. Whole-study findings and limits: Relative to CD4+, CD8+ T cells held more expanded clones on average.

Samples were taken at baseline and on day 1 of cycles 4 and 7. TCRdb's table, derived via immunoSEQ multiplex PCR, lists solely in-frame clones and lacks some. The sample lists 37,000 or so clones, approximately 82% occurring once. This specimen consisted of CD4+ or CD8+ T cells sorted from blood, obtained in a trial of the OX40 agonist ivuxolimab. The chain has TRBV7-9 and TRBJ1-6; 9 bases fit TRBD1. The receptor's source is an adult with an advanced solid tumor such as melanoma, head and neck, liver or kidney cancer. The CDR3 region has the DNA TGTGCCAGCAGCACCCGGGACAGGGCGGTCGGTTCACCCCTCCACTTT. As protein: CASSTRDRAVGSPLHF.